This TCR beta chain was captured in a study of regulatory T cells in long-lasting Graves disease. Regarding time point: persistent/refractory GD, antithyroid drugs over 5 years with positive TRAb. Making the TCR library involved RNA that had been extracted from PBMCs. As a group, patients came from one endocrinology department in Xi'an, China. Libraries of TCR beta came from iRepertoire HTBI primers plus Arm-PCR of CDR3 regions. As processed by the authors: Identification across samples found approximately 67 TRBV and approximately 15 TRBJ segments. From the multiplex PCR reads, TCRdb called clonotypes with MiXCR, one entry per CDR3 protein. TCRdb assigned the V and J calls; the authors' analysis was not used. The top ten hold about an eighth of the sample, which has a few hundred thousand distinct CDR3 sequences, less than 25% seen once. This CDR3 has 13 amino acids. Germline V gene sequence: CDR1 LNHDA, CDR2 SQIVND (reference sequence).

The chain couples TRBV19 to TRBJ2-5; the D is unclear. The DNA end favors TRBJ2-1, so the J call may be wrong. The sequence came from a female donor with Graves disease. The sequenced sample was peripheral blood mononuclear cells (PBMCs), obtained when the disease was refractory, from a patient treated with antithyroid drugs. CDR3 bases: TGTGCCAGTAGCGGGTCGTCCTACAATGAGCAGTTCTTC. This translates into CASSGSSYNEQFF.